The 23 T cell receptor beta chains in this list originate from one sample, sequenced in a study of T cell changes during pregnancy in multiple sclerosis. Method: immunoSEQ multiplex PCR; TCRdb's copy keeps in-frame clones and lacks some. The repertoire has about 58,000 clones, 93% of them found once; the top ten carry under 5%. Sequences were derived from CD8+ T cells from peripheral blood mononuclear cells, sampled in the second trimester of pregnancy. The source is a female donor with multiple sclerosis, enrolled in a pregnancy study.

This clone was seen only once. V usage is TRBV4-3 and J usage is TRBJ2-7, with TRBD2 as a possible D gene (6 bases). Germline V gene data show CDR1 as LGHNA and CDR2 as YSLEER. This CDR3 is 15 amino acids long. V lost 1 base and J 3 bases, leaving 13 bases between the germline ends. CDR3 nucleotides: TGCGCCAGCAGCCAAGGGAATAGCGGTTACTACGAGCAGTACTTC. Its protein is CASSQGNSGYYEQYF.

This chain links TRBV2 with TRBJ2-3; TRBD2 aligns across 12 bases. The CDR3 consists of 18 residues. Per the germline V gene, CDR1 is SNHLY and CDR2 is FYNNEI. With 7 bases clipped from V and 0 bases from J, the junction kept 11 bases outside the gene matches. The CDR3 sequence: CASTGPSGGALSTDTQYF. The CDR3 DNA reads TGTGCCAGCACTGGCCCTAGCGGGGGGGCACTAAGCACAGATACGCAGTATTTT.

The chain employs TRBV5-8 and TRBJ2-5; 7 positions match TRBD1. The J segment lost 5 bases and the V segment lost 0 bases, leaving 4 bases of the junction unmatched. Germline assignment: CDR1 SGHTS and CDR2 YDEGEE. The CDR3 has 14 amino acids. The chain's CDR3 is CASSLDRGVETQYF. The CDR3 bases are TGTGCCAGCAGCTTGGACAGGGGAGTGGAGACCCAGTACTTC.

V and J are TRBV6-6 and TRBJ2-5; weak D call: TRBD1 (5 bases). This CDR3 spans 14 amino acids. V lost 2 bases and J lost 2, with 9 bases in between. Germline V gene sequence: CDR1 MNHNY, CDR2 SVGAGI (reference sequence). The CDR3 nucleotides read TGTGCCAGCAGTTACACTCAGGGTCAAGAGACCCAGTACTTC. Its protein is CASSYTQGQETQYF.

This clone was counted a single time. The chain is built from TRBV5-1 and TRBJ1-1; D remains unclear. V gave up 1 base and J gave up 0 bases, with 10 bases separating them. This CDR3 comprises 15 residues. Germline assignment: CDR1 SGHRS and CDR2 YFSETQ. The CDR3 DNA follows: TGCGCCAGCAGCTTGTATCGAGGCATGAACACTGAAGCTTTCTTT. Protein: CASSLYRGMNTEAFF.

V and J are TRBV13 and TRBJ1-3; unclear D gene. Trimming stripped 0 bases from V and 0 bases from J, with 15 bases between. The germline V gene encodes CDR1 PRHDT and CDR2 FYEKMQ (reference sequence). The CDR3 loop spans 18 amino acids. The CDR3 loop is CASSLGPRKSLSGNTIYF. CDR3 coding DNA: TGTGCCAGCAGCTTAGGACCGCGAAAGTCTCTCTCTGGAAACACCATATATTTT. Filled out from reference TRBV13 and TRBJ1-3, the complete variable domain reads AAGVIQSPRHLIKEKRETATLKCYPIPRHDTVYWYQQGPGQDPQFLISFYEKMQSDKGSIPDRFSAQQFSDYHSELNMSSLELGDSALYFCASSLGPRKSLSGNTIYFGEGSWLTVV.

The rearrangement joins TRBV5-5 to TRBJ2-7; possible D gene TRBD1, 5 bases. The CDR3 is 13 amino acids. Trimming cost V 6 bases and J 0 bases, with 10 bases left between them. Germline assignment: CDR1 SGHKS and CDR2 YYEKEE (reference sequence). DNA of the CDR3: TGTGCCAGCATCGACAGAGACTCCTACGAGCAGTACTTC. It encodes CASIDRDSYEQYF. Drawing the rest from reference TRBV5-5 and TRBJ2-7, the complete variable domain is DAGVTQSPTHLIKTRGQQVTLRCSPISGHKSVSWYQQVLGQGPQFIFQYYEKEERGRGNFPDRFSARQFPNYSSELNVNALLLGDSALYLCASIDRDSYEQYFGPGTRLTVT.

The chain couples TRBV5-4 to TRBJ2-7; the match to TRBD2 covers 9 bases. V gave up 4 bases and J gave up 3 bases; unmatched junction bases: 8. The CDR3 contains 15 residues. Germline assignment: CDR1 SGHNT and CDR2 YYREEE (reference sequence). The CDR3 loop reads CASSPSGRPHYEQYF. CDR3 nucleotide sequence: TGTGCCAGCAGCCCCAGCGGGAGGCCTCACTACGAGCAGTACTTC.

The chain uses TRBV4-1 and TRBJ1-5, with 8 bases fitting TRBD1. The trim removed 2 bases at V and 3 bases at J, leaving 6 bases unmatched. The V gene's germline CDR1 is MGHRA and CDR2 YSYEKL. CDR3 size: 16 residues. The CDR3 region has the DNA TGCGCCAGCAGCCAAATTGACAGGGGACCCAATCAGCCCCAGCATTTT. This translates into CASSQIDRGPNQPQHF.

The gene calls are TRBV27 and TRBJ1-1; tentative D call: TRBD1 (5 bases). CDR1 MNHEY and CDR2 SMNVEV come from the germline V gene (reference sequence). The CDR3 contains 13 residues. V lost 1 base and J 6 bases, leaving 9 bases between the germline ends. CDR3 residues: CASSLWGKAEAFF. In nucleotides, the CDR3 is TGTGCCAGCAGTTTATGGGGCAAGGCTGAAGCTTTCTTT.

V gene TRBV18 combines with J gene TRBJ1-2; the D is unclear. This CDR3 has 14 amino acids. Germline-derived CDR1 and CDR2 are KGHSH and LQKENI. V lost 2 bases and J lost 8, with 15 bases in between. The CDR3 DNA follows: TGTGCCAGCTCACCAAACGGAGGGATAGGGGGCTACACCTTC. Protein product: CASSPNGGIGGYTF.

The J gene is TRBJ2-7, the V gene TRBV5-5, with D perhaps matching TRBD1 (6 bases). V shed 4 bases and J shed 2 bases, with 13 bases lying between them. The germline V gene has CDR1 SGHKS and CDR2 YYEKEE (reference sequence). The CDR3 is made up of 14 amino acids. The CDR3 region is CASSQQGVAYEQYF. The CDR3 DNA follows: TGTGCCAGCAGCCAACAGGGAGTCGCCTACGAGCAGTACTTC.

The CDR3 DNA reads as TGTGCCAGCAGTGACGACCGGGACAGCAGGAACACTGAAGCTTTCTTT. This translates into CASSDDRDSRNTEAFF. V is TRBV28 and J is TRBJ1-1; 7 bases are shared with TRBD1. The junction had 10 bases not matched to a gene; V was cut back by 5 bases and J by 1 base. The CDR3 is 16 amino acids. The V gene's germline CDR1 is MDHEN and CDR2 SYDVKM.

This chain connects TRBV9 to TRBJ2-3; TRBD2 aligns across 9 bases. This CDR3 has 17 residues. Unmatched junction bases numbered 11, after V lost 3 bases and J lost 3 bases. Germline values: CDR1 SGDLS, CDR2 YYNGEE. This chain's CDR3 is CASSGAPERGVTDTQYF. The CDR3 DNA reads TGTGCCAGCAGCGGTGCCCCAGAGCGGGGGGTTACAGATACGCAGTATTTT.

This chain connects TRBV27 to TRBJ1-2; unclear D gene. Trimming shortened V by 5 bases and J by 7 bases, and 14 bases separated the two germline ends. Looked up from germline, CDR1 is MNHEY and CDR2 is SMNVEV (reference sequence). The CDR3 extends over 13 amino acids. This CDR3 reads CASSPMTDGGYTF. DNA for the CDR3: TGTGCCAGCAGTCCCATGACTGACGGTGGCTACACCTTC.

The chain employs TRBV19 and TRBJ2-1; D perhaps matches TRBD2 (6 bases). With 1 base removed from V and 5 bases from J, the gap between germline ends came to 12 bases. Per the germline V gene, CDR1 is LNHDA and CDR2 is SQIVND (reference sequence). The CDR3 sequence is 15 residues long. The CDR3 sequence is CASSIAGTVHNEQFF. The CDR3 DNA reads as TGTGCCAGTAGTATAGCCGGGACTGTCCACAATGAGCAGTTCTTC.

The V and J genes are TRBV11-2 and TRBJ2-5, with a weak D call TRBD2 (5 bases). This CDR3 is built from 15 residues. Trimming took 0 bases from V and 5 from J, leaving 13 bases between them. In germline, CDR1 is SGHAT, CDR2 FQNNGV. The CDR3 loop is CASSLDRTRPETQYF. Here the CDR3 DNA reads TGTGCCAGCAGCTTAGATAGAACTAGGCCGGAGACCCAGTACTTC.

This sequence joins TRBV9 and TRBJ2-1; 9 bases are a match to TRBD2. The CDR3 totals 16 residues. Germline CDR1 reads SGDLS; CDR2 reads YYNGEE. Losses at the gene ends were 6 bases for V and 4 bases for J; bases not matched to a gene: 11. Written as DNA, the CDR3 is TGTGCCAGCACTTTAGGCGGGAGGGCCAGTTACAATGAGCAGTTCTTC. As protein: CASTLGGRASYNEQFF.

The chain's CDR3 is CASSEAGGGGTDTQYF. The CDR3, as DNA: TGTGCCAGCAGCGAAGCCGGGGGGGGAGGCACAGATACGCAGTATTTT. This rearrangement joins TRBV9 to TRBJ2-3, with 8 bases aligning to TRBD2. The CDR3 loop spans 16 amino acids. Germline CDR1 SGDLS, CDR2 YYNGEE. The V and J ends lost 3 bases and 1 base, in that order; junction bases with no gene match: 7.

This clone was observed a handful of times. The chain couples TRBV6-6 to TRBJ2-2, with D uncertain. CDR3 size: 15 residues. The germline gives CDR1 MNHNY, CDR2 SVGAGI (reference sequence). Trimming removed 0 bases at V and 5 bases at J, with 10 bases between. CDR3 loop: CASSYSLDGTGELFF. The CDR3 DNA is TGTGCCAGCAGTTACTCGCTAGACGGGACCGGGGAGCTGTTTTTT.

The chain recombines TRBV7-6 with TRBJ2-7, with TRBD2 matching 9 bases. The germline V gene has CDR1 SGHVS and CDR2 FNYEAQ. The ends lost 5 bases at V and 10 bases at J; junction bases unmatched: 6. The CDR3 covers 12 residues. CDR3 in DNA: TGTGCCAGCAGCCCTAGCGGGGCAGAACAGTACTTC. It is translated as CASSPSGAEQYF.

This sequence joins TRBV25-1 and TRBJ2-1, with D possibly being TRBD2 (5 bases). The CDR3 totals 16 residues. Looked up from germline, CDR1 is MGHDK and CDR2 is SYGVNS. Trimming stripped 0 bases from V and 8 bases from J, with 17 bases between. The CDR3 sequence: CASSEYRTGVGDEQFF. CDR3 bases: TGTGCCAGCAGTGAATATCGGACCGGGGTTGGCGATGAGCAGTTCTTC.

The V gene is TRBV27, the J gene TRBJ2-7; TRBD2 aligns across 7 bases. The CDR3 runs to 15 residues. The germline V gene encodes CDR1 MNHEY and CDR2 SMNVEV (reference sequence). The junction had 8 bases not matched to a gene; V was cut back by 4 bases and J by 2 bases. The CDR3 DNA reads TGTGCCAGCAGTTGGGAAGCTAGCGGTACCTACGAGCAGTACTTC. Amino acid sequence: CASSWEASGTYEQYF.